This paragraph reports one TCR beta chain. Its antigen is undetermined. The sample comes from a study of shared clonotypes between healthy human individuals. General study findings and limits: Larger estimated richness was generally recorded for naive subsets relative to memory subsets. Sampling included only blood; tissue repertoires likely differ.

Germline V CDR1 and CDR2: SGHTS, YDEGEE. This CDR3 contains 15 residues. V was trimmed by 1 base and J by 4 bases, leaving 11 bases between them. Sequenced by immunoSEQ multiplex PCR; TCRdb stores in-frame clones only, minus some. The sample lists about 1,800,000 clones; approximately 94% were seen once. CD45RO-negative cells were positively selected for CCR7, leaving out terminally differentiated effector memory CD45RA+ cells. The material sequenced was naive CD8+ T cells sorted from blood. The clonotype comes from a man between 18 and 29 years old in good health. The rearrangement uses TRBV5-8 and TRBJ2-2, with TRBD1 as a possible D gene (6 bases). Here the CDR3 reads CASSLLQGSTGELFF. Here the CDR3 DNA reads TGTGCCAGCAGCTTGCTACAGGGTTCCACCGGGGAGCTGTTTTTT.